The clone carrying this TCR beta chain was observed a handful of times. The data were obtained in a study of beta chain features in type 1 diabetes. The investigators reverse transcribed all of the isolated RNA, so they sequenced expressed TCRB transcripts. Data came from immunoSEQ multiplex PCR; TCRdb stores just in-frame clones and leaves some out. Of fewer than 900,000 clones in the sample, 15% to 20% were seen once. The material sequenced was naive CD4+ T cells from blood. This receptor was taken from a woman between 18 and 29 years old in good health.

The CDR3 here is CASSQGGTGNTGELFF. In nucleotides, the CDR3 is TGTGCCAGCAGCCAAGGCGGGACAGGGAACACCGGGGAGCTGTTTTTT. This chain links TRBV4-2 with TRBJ2-2, with TRBD1 matching over 8 bases. There are 16 residues in the CDR3. The J segment lost 1 base and the V segment lost 1 base, leaving 2 bases of the junction unmatched. Germline assignment: CDR1 LGHNA and CDR2 YNFKEQ.